This T cell receptor (beta chain) is from a study of blood T cell repertoires in COVID-19. Study background: Spain, Italy and the United States supplied samples that represented acute and convalescent COVID-19. T cells, B-cell-depleted T cells, or PBMCs provided the cDNA or gDNA that served as material.

The germline CDR1 and CDR2 sequences are SQVTM and ANQGSEA. V gave up 3 bases and J gave up 3 bases, with 8 bases separating them. This CDR3 spans 12 amino acids. The repertoire was sequenced with immunoSEQ multiplex PCR; TCRdb's copy has only in-frame clones and lacks some. The sample contains about 250,000 clones, less than 90% of which appear only once. Those who participated ranged in age from roughly 18 to 95 years and resided in about two dozen US areas. Allocation to cohorts depended on clinical history reported by the participants. This sequence originates from a woman aged 50 to 65 who had recovered from COVID-19. The gene calls are TRBV29-1 and TRBJ1-2; D unresolved. Sequenced material: PBMCs or T cells enriched from blood (not recorded which). This CDR3 reads CSVESRDYGYTF. In DNA form, the CDR3 reads TGCAGCGTTGAGTCGCGGGACTATGGCTACACCTTC.